Each of the 10 T cell receptor beta chains below was sequenced from the same sample in a study of blood T cell repertoires in COVID-19. Here immunoSEQ multiplex PCR was the method, and the copy in TCRdb shows in-frame clones only, minus some. Of some 200,000 clones in the sample, 85% to 90% were seen once. The sample taken for sequencing was PBMCs or T cells enriched from blood (not recorded which). These TCRs come from a woman aged 50 to 65 in a cohort exposed to, infected with or recovered from COVID-19 (not recorded which).

The chain links TRBV7-3 to TRBJ2-5; 9 bases align to TRBD1. CDR3 length: 13 amino acids. In germline, CDR1 is SGHTA, CDR2 FQGTGA. J lost 4 bases, V lost 5 bases, and 2 bases had no gene match. CDR3 amino acids: CASSMDRGETQYF. The DNA of the CDR3 is TGTGCCAGCAGCATGGACAGGGGAGAGACCCAGTACTTC.

The J gene is TRBJ2-2, the V gene TRBV5-1; 9 nucleotides line up with TRBD1. V trimming: 4 bases; J trimming: 6 bases; junction bases outside the gene matches: 4. The V gene's germline CDR1 is SGHRS and CDR2 YFSETQ. The CDR3 is 14 residues long. CDR3 bases: TGCGCCAGCAGCCCCCGGACAGGGGCCGGGGAGCTGTTTTTT. Residues: CASSPRTGAGELFF.

The rearrangement links TRBV9 to TRBJ1-1; 8 bases match TRBD1. Per the germline V gene, CDR1 is SGDLS and CDR2 is YYNGEE. The V gene end was trimmed by 4 bases and the J gene end by 3 bases; junction bases not matched to a gene: 8. This CDR3 has 15 residues. CDR3 region: CASSPRQGHYTEAFF. The CDR3 bases are TGTGCCAGCAGCCCCAGACAGGGGCATTACACTGAAGCTTTCTTT.

This chain links TRBV28 with TRBJ2-2; 8 nucleotides agree with TRBD2. The CDR3 consists of 14 residues. Germline trimming cut 7 bases from V and 6 bases from J; bases unmatched to any gene: 7. CDR1 and CDR2 (germline): MDHEN, SYDVKM. The DNA of the CDR3 is TGTGCCAGCAAGTTTGGGACTAGGGCCGGGGAGCTGTTTTTT. Protein: CASKFGTRAGELFF.

Comments on this clone: Relative to the germline gene, one junction end is altered; a read error may explain this. The CDR3 loop is CASSSSPGTVLF. The DNA for the CDR3 is TGTGCCAGCAGTTCGTCACCCGGGACTGTGCTGTTC. This chain links TRBV12-3 or TRBV12-4 with TRBJ1-2, with D maybe TRBD1 (5 bases). The CDR3 totals 12 residues.

This chain uses TRBV10-2 with TRBJ1-1, with TRBD1 matching over 7 bases. Germline assignment: CDR1 WSHSY and CDR2 SAAADI. J lost 3 bases, V lost 5 bases, and 3 bases had no gene match. The CDR3 extends over 13 amino acids. The CDR3 loop reads CASSRQGYTEAFF. The DNA of the CDR3 is TGCGCCAGCAGTAGACAGGGCTACACTGAAGCTTTCTTT.

The V gene is TRBV6-5, the J gene TRBJ1-2, with 9 bases identical to TRBD1. The CDR3 consists of 15 residues. Germline V gives CDR1 MNHEY, CDR2 SVGAGI. With 6 bases clipped from V and 2 bases from J, the junction kept 7 bases outside the gene matches. The CDR3 here is CASSKPDRGNYGYTF. For the CDR3, the DNA is TGTGCCAGCAGCAAACCGGACAGGGGAAACTATGGCTACACCTTC.

This clone was seen a handful of times. V gene TRBV2 combines with J gene TRBJ2-7; possibly TRBD1 for D (5 bases). CDR3 length: 13 residues. The germline V gene encodes CDR1 SNHLY and CDR2 FYNNEI. The V end lost 7 bases, the J end lost 2 bases, and 12 bases lay between the germline ends. CDR3 bases: TGTGCCAGCATAACAGGCGGACCCTACGAGCAGTACTTC. Encoded protein: CASITGGPYEQYF. Based on the CDR3 plus reference TRBV2 and TRBJ2-7, the full variable domain is EPEVTQTPSHQVTQMGQEVILRCVPISNHLYFYWYRQILGQKVEFLVSFYNNEISEKSEIFDDQFSVERPDGSNFTLKIRSTKLEDSAMYFCASITGGPYEQYFGPGTRLTVT.

V is TRBV28 and J is TRBJ1-5; D is uncertain. V lost 2 bases, J lost 2 bases, and 7 bases lay in between. The CDR3 totals 14 residues. CDR1 is MDHEN, CDR2 SYDVKM, per germline. CDR3 sequence reads: CASSLELGNQPQHF. In DNA form, the CDR3 reads TGTGCCAGCAGTTTAGAGTTGGGCAATCAGCCCCAGCATTTT.

The chain links TRBV5-4 to TRBJ2-7; 8 bases map to TRBD1. V shed 4 bases and J 5 bases; nucleotides not matched to a gene: 8. The length of the CDR3 is 14 residues. Germline CDR1 SGHNT, CDR2 YYREEE (reference sequence). CDR3 sequence reads: CASSPTDRGHEQYF. CDR3 bases: TGTGCCAGCAGCCCAACCGACAGGGGCCACGAGCAGTACTTC.